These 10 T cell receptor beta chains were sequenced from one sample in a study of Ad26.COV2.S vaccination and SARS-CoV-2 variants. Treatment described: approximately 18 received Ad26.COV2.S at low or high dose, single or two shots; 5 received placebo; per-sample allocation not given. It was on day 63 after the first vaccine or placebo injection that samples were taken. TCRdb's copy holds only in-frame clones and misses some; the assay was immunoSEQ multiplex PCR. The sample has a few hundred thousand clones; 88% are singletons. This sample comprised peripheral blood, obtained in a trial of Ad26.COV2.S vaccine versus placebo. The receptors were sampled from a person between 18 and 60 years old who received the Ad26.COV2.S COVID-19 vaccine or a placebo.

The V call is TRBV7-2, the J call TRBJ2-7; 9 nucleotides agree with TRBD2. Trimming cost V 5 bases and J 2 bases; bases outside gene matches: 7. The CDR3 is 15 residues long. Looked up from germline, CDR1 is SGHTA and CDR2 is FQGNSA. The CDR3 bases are TGTGCCAGCAGCCATACTAGCGGGTCCCCCTACGAGCAGTACTTC. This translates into CASSHTSGSPYEQYF. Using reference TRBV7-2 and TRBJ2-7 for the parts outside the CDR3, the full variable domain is GAGVSQSPSNKVTEKGKDVELRCDPISGHTALYWYRQSLGQGLEFLIYFQGNSAPDKSGLPSDRFSAERTGGSVSTLTIQRTQQEDSAVYLCASSHTSGSPYEQYFGPGTRLTVT.

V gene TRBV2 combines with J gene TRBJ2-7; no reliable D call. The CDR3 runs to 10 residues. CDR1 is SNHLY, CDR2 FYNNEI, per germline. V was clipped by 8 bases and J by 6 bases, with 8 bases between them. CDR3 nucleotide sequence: TGTGCCAGCGGGGTGAGCGAGCAGTACTTC. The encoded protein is CASGVSEQYF.

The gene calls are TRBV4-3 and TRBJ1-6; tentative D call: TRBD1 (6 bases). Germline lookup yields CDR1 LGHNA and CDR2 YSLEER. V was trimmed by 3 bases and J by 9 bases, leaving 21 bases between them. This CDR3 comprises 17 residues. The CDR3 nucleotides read TGCGCCAGCAGCCAGGAGTCAGGGGTGGGAAAGGTTTCACCCCTCCACTTT. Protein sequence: CASSQESGVGKVSPLHF.

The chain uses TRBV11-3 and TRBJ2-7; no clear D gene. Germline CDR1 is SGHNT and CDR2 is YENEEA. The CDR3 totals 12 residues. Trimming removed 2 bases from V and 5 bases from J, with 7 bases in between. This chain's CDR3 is CASSLIRDEQYF. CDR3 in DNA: TGTGCCAGCAGCTTAATTCGGGACGAGCAGTACTTC.

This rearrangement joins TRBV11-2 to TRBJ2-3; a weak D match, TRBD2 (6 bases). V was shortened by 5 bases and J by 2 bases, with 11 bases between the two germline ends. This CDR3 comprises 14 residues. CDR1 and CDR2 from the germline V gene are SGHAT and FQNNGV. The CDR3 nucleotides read TGTGCCAGCAGCCCGGGACTCCACACAGATACGCAGTATTTT. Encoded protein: CASSPGLHTDTQYF.

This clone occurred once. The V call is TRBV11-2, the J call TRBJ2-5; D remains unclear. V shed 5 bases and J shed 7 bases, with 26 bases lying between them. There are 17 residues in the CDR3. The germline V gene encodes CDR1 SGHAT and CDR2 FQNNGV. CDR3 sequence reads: CASSRTAVVGRRGTQYF. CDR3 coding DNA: TGTGCCAGCAGCAGGACCGCGGTGGTCGGTCGGAGAGGGACCCAGTACTTC.

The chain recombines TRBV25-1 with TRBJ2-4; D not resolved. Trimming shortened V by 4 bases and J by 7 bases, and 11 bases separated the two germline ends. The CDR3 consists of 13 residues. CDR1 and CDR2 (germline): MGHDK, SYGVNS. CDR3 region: CASSARRRNIQYF. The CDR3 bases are TGTGCCAGCAGTGCCAGGAGAAGGAACATTCAGTACTTC.

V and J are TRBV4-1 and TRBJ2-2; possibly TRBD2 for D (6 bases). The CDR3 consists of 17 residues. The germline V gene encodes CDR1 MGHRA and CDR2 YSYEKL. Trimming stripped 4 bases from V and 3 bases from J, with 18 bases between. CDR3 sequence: CASSRISGVLDTGELFF. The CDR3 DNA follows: TGCGCCAGCAGCCGAATCTCGGGGGTGCTGGACACCGGGGAGCTGTTTTTT.

The CDR3: CASSHRDAWGYEQYF. CDR3 DNA: TGTGCCAGCAGCCACCGGGACGCCTGGGGATACGAGCAGTACTTC. The V and J genes are TRBV5-5 and TRBJ2-7; D tentatively fits TRBD1 or TRBD2 (5 bases each). V lost 4 bases and J lost 4, with 18 bases in between. The CDR3 is 15 residues long. Germline values: CDR1 SGHKS, CDR2 YYEKEE (reference sequence).

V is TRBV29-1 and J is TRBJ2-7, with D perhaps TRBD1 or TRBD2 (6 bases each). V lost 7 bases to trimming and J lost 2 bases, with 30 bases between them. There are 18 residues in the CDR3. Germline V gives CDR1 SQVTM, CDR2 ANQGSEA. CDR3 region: CSGHEALKDGGQPYEQYF. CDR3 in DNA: TGCAGCGGACACGAGGCCCTTAAAGACGGGGGCCAACCCTACGAGCAGTACTTC.